This entry describes one TCR beta chain. The clone's antigen remains unknown. It has no much larger one-base neighbor in the sample; base qualities were not kept. The entry originates in a study of HIV-infected patients and healthy controls (dated by TCRdb to the mid-2010s). With regard to the full study: CD4 counts were modestly but significantly increased in about 85% of the 16 patients after three months of therapy, but they remained below normal ranges. After a further year of therapy, viral load was undetectable in all patients, having already become undetectable in about 75% of the 16 patients by the second bleed. The CD4:CD8 ratio rose slightly, whereas CD8 counts showed no consistent shift during early therapy. The study tested whether deep TCR repertoire sequencing of HIV patients' small blood samples could capture immune perturbation and reconstitution. Patients lacked overall T-cell lymphocytopenia, and total CDR3 counts per chain did not differ significantly from controls.

General conclusions and limits of the study: More CDR3s were shared between individuals among healthy controls than among HIV+ patients, as measured by Jaccard index and by the count of highly shared sequences. Significantly higher mean Gini indices were seen in HIV-infected repertoires than in controls, possibly reflecting oligoclonality. Treated samples represented only about twelve weeks of therapy, a duration arguably insufficient for detecting immune reconstitution in view of low adult thymic output. Mean usage differed significantly between HIV-infected patients and controls for eight alpha and eight beta V genes. Alpha-chain CDR3s from MAIT cells occurred at high frequency in healthy controls but were severely depleted in HIV+ repertoires. Pairing of alpha and beta chains was not determined in the samples. Rare events from HIV-infected data received too much weight under size-matching, and comparisons were complicated by unequal numbers of distinct sequences between patients and controls. In HIV-infected patients, the apparent post-therapy recovery of the Gini index was not replicated in size-matched repertoire data. In the study, no determination of donor HLA types was made. Processing was restricted to sixteen HIV-infected individuals, which the authors judged to be a major constraint on the generalizability of the findings. Roughly threefold more distinct CDR3s and higher Shannon diversity were observed in healthy control repertoires than in untreated HIV+ repertoires. Using whole blood restricted sequencing depth and prevented separating the dynamics of distinct T-cell subpopulations. HIV-associated CDR3s exhibited a significant reduction in frequency during therapy, whereas CMV-associated CDR3s exhibited no significant change, although the majority increased in frequency. The study cohorts differed slightly in age and sex profile, but those differences did not account for the observed differences in diversity.

The CDR3 numbers 15 residues from cysteine through phenylalanine. CDR3 DNA is the only sequence kept; it has 45 bases, read in frame from the first base. Germline trimming amounts to 0 bases on V and 7 bases on J, with 5 as the count of junction bases outside the gene matches. The germline V gene supplies CDR1 SGHRS and CDR2 YFSETQ. Follow-up blood from HIV-infected patients was collected roughly three months, about 14 weeks, after antiretroviral therapy began. Whole blood was used without cell fractionation, so all unsorted peripheral T cells were reflected in the repertoire. For RNA extraction, an approximately 2.5 ml sample of peripheral blood was drawn into Tempus tubes. Treatment interruptions were among the grounds for excluding patients from enrollment, as were febrile or AIDS-related illness, tumors, hepatitis B or C coinfection, immunomodulatory therapy and recent vaccination. The TURBO-DNase kit was used to remove leftover genomic DNA, and GLOBINclear was used to deplete globin mRNA.

Using SuperScript III with primers targeting the alpha and beta constant regions, approximately 450 ng of RNA was reverse transcribed. Separate alpha and beta chain libraries were generated by chain-specific third strand synthesis with multiplexing indices. The protocol used a single primer pair to amplify all rearrangements within a chain, which avoided primer bias, and attached molecular barcodes to each cDNA molecule. The SP2 sequencing primer site and a random hexamer were carried on a 5' RACE adapter, to which purified cDNA was joined by T4 RNA Ligase 1. Second strand synthesis was primed from the SP2 site with Phusion polymerase, using slow temperature ramps to favor optimal annealing. Two random hexamer sequences, both added before amplification and joined together, made up the 12-nucleotide barcode of each molecule. A brief initial PCR introduced P5 and P7 adapter elements together with a second index, and a roughly 23-cycle amplification PCR using P5s and P7 primers was subsequently performed. In total the libraries went through roughly 27 PCR cycles, after which the libraries were quantified on a Qubit, sized on a Bioanalyzer, and diluted to roughly 4.2 nM. Normalized libraries were sequenced on an Illumina MiSeq with 2 x 250 paired-end kits. Into 9.5 to 10 ul Tris-Cl, the reverse transcription reactions were eluted following cleanup on MinElute columns. A 1:1 ratio of AMPure XP beads was used to clean the adapter ligations after they had run for around 25 hours at 16 degrees C. Concerning the study's data processing: Demultiplexed FASTQ files were processed with a modified Decombinator that output V, J, insert and barcode information. Sequences that shared a barcode but differed from the dominant sequence were treated as errors and discarded, and barcodes were clustered at Levenshtein distance 3 and counted to estimate the original cDNA molecules. Downstream analyses used R packages ineq, vegan, igraph and RCytoscape, with IMGT nomenclature and CDR3 definitions. The authors computed V gene usage over distinct sequences and counted each TCR a single time to avoid skew from clonal expansion. Within a donor, similarity networks joined unique CDR3 amino acid sequences in every case where two of them were separated by a single Levenshtein edit. Published HIV-specific CDR3s (approximately 90 alpha, 550 to 800 beta) and CMV-specific CDR3s (roughly 14 alpha, some 250 beta) were compiled and searched for in the repertoires. Lower sequence numbers were not the cause of the decreased diversity in patients, as random subsampling to size-matched repertoires showed. The raw public reads went through TCRdb reprocessing: fastp at Q25, MiXCR clone calling, in-frame beta chains kept. Rows matching on CDR3 protein sequence are summarized as one entry with the most common DNA and genes. These V and J calls rely on TCRdb rather than the paper's analysis. The sample table holds about 18,000 distinct CDR3 sequences, of which approximately 7.7% were seen once. The top ten clonotypes cover roughly 20% of the sample.

Sample: blood, taken during antiretroviral therapy. This clonotype originated in an adult with HIV infection. The rearranged chain carries TRBV5-1 and TRBJ2-1; the junction holds 9 bases that match TRBD2. The CDR3 has the sequence CASSLALAGGNEQFF. The sequence in DNA is TGCGCCAGCAGCTTGGCACTAGCGGGCGGTAATGAGCAGTTCTTC. Outside the CDR3, residues come from the reference TRBV5-1 and TRBJ2-1 proteins, so the full variable domain is: KAGVTQTPRYLIKTRGQQVTLSCSPISGHRSVSWYQQTPGQGLQFLFEYFSETQRNKGNFPGRFSGRQFSNSRSEMNVSTLELGDSALYLCASSLALAGGNEQFFGPGTRLTVL.